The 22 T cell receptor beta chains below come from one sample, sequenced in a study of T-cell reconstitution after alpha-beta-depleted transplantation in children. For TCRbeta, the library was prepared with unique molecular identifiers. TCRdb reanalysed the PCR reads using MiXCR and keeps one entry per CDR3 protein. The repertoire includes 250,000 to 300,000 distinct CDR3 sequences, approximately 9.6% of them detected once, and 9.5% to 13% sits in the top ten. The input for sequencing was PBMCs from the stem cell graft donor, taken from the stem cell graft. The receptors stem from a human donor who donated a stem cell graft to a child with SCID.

The CDR3 nucleotides read TGTGCCACCAGTGATCCACAGGGGGCTGGCACAGATACGCAGTATTTT. Encoded protein: CATSDPQGAGTDTQYF. The rearrangement joins TRBV24-1 to TRBJ2-3; TRBD1 matches 9 bases. V lost 3 bases and J lost 1; bases outside the gene matches: 4. The CDR3 has 16 residues. CDR1 KGHDR and CDR2 SFDVKD come from the germline V gene.

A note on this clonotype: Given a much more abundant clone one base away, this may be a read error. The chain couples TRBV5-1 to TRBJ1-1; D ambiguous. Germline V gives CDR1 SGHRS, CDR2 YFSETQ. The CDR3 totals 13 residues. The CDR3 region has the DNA TGCGTCAGCAGCCTGGAATCGAACACTGAAGCTTTCTTT. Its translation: CVSSLESNTEAFF.

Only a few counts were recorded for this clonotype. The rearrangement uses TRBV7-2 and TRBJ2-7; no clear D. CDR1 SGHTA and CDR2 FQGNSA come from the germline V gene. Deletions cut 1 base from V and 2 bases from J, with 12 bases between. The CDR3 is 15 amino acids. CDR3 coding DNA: TGTGCCAGCAGCTTAGGATCGGTCGACCCCTACGAGCAGTACTTC. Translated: CASSLGSVDPYEQYF.

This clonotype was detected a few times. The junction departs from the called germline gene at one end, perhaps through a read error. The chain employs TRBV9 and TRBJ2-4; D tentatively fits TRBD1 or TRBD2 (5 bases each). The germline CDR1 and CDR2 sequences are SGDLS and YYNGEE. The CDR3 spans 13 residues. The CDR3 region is CASNVGEWGIQYF. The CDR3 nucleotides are TGTGCCAGCAACGTAGGGGAGTGGGGCATTCAGTACTTC.

The CDR3: CASSDGDPWYEQYF. The CDR3 region has the DNA TGTGCCAGCAGCGACGGGGACCCATGGTACGAGCAGTACTTC. The V and J genes are TRBV2 and TRBJ2-7; D is perhaps TRBD1 or TRBD2 (5 bases each). The length of the CDR3 is 14 residues. Germline V gene data show CDR1 as SNHLY and CDR2 as FYNNEI. Trimming stripped 6 bases from V and 4 bases from J, with 16 bases between.

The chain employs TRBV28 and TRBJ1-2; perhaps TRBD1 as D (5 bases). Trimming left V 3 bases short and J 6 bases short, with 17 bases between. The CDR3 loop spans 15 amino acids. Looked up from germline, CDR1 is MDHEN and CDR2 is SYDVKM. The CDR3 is CASSLFGADTDGYTF. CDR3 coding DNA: TGTGCCAGCAGTTTGTTCGGGGCTGACACAGATGGCTACACCTTC.

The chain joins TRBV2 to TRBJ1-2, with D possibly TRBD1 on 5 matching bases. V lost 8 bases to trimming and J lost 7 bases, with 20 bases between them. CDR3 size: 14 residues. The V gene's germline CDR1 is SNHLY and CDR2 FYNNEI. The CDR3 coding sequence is TGTGCCAGCCAAAACCTGCAGGGCGAAATTGGCTACACCTTC. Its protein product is CASQNLQGEIGYTF.

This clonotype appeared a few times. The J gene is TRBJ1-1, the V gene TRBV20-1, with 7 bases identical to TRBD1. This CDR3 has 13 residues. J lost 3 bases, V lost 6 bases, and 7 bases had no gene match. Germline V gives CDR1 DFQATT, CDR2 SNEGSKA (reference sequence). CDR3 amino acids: CSASIDRDTEAFF. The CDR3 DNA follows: TGCAGTGCCTCCATCGACAGGGACACTGAAGCTTTCTTT.

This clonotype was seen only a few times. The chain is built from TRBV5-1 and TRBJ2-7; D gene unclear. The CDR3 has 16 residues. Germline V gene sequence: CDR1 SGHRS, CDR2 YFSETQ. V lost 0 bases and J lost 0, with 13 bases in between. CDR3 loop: CASSLEGTFNSYEQYF. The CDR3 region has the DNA TGCGCCAGCAGCTTGGAAGGTACCTTCAACTCCTACGAGCAGTACTTC.

This chain's CDR3 is CASSRQYMNTEAFF. The CDR3 DNA is TGCGCCAGCAGCAGACAGTACATGAACACTGAAGCTTTCTTT. The chain couples TRBV5-1 to TRBJ1-1, with a possible D match to TRBD1 (5 bases). The germline V gene encodes CDR1 SGHRS and CDR2 YFSETQ. There are 14 residues in the CDR3. V was shortened by 4 bases and J by 0 bases, with 10 bases between the two germline ends.

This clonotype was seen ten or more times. CDR3 coding DNA: TGCAGCGTTGAAGAACAGGGGCCGGACCAGCCCCAGCATTTT. Its translation: CSVEEQGPDQPQHF. V is TRBV29-1 and J is TRBJ1-5, with TRBD1 matching over 7 bases. Germline-derived CDR1 and CDR2 are SQVTM and ANQGSEA. The CDR3 runs to 14 residues. V shed 0 bases and J 7 bases; nucleotides not matched to a gene: 6.

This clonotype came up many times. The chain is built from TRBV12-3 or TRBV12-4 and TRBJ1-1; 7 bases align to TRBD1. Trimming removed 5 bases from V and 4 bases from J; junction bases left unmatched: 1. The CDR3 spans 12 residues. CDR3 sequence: CASSTGATEAFF. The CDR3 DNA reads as TGTGCCAGCAGTACAGGGGCCACTGAAGCTTTCTTT.

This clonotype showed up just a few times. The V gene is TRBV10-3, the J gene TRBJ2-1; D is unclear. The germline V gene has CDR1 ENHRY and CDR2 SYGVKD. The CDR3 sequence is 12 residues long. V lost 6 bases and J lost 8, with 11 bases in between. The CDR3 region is CAISLNTDEQFF. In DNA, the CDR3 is TGTGCCATCAGCCTCAACACGGATGAGCAGTTCTTC.

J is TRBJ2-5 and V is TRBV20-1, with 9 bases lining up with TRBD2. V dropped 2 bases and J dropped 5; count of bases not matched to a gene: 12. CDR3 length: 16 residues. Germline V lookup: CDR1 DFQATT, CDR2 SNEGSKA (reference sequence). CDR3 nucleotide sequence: TGCAGTGCTAGAAATTTTGGCGGGGGGGCCGAGGAGACCCAGTACTTC. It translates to CSARNFGGGAEETQYF.

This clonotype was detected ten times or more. CDR3 nucleotide sequence: TGTGCCAGCAGTACCATGAGTGGGGGGGCAGATACGCAGTATTTT. It codes for CASSTMSGGADTQYF. V usage is TRBV6-6 and J usage is TRBJ2-3, with 7 positions matching TRBD2. This CDR3 is built from 15 residues. Trimming took 5 bases from V and 4 from J; bases not matched to a gene: 9. Germline CDR1 MNHNY, CDR2 SVGAGI (reference sequence).

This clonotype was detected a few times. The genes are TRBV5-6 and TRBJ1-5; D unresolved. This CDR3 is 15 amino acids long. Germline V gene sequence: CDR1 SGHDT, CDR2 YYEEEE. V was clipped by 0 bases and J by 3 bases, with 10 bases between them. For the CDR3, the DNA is TGTGCCAGCAGCTTGGCGGCAGGCCACAATCAGCCCCAGCATTTT. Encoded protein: CASSLAAGHNQPQHF.

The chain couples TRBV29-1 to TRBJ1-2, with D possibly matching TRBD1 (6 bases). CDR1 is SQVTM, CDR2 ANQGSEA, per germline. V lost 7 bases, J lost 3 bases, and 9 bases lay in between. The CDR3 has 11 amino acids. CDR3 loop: CSERTDYGYTF. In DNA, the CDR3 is TGCAGCGAAAGGACAGACTATGGCTACACCTTC.

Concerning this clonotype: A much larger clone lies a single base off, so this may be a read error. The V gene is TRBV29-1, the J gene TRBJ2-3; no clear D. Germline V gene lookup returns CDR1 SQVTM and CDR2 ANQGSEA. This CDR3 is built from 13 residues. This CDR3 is CSVETGYTVTQYF. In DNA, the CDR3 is TGCAGCGTTGAAACCGGGTACACAGTTACGCAGTATTTT.

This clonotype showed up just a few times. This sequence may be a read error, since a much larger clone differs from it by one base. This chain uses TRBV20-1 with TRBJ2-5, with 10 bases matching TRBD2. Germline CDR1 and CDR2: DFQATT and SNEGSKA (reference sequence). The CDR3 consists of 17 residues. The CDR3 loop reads CCARDLLAGVLQETQYF. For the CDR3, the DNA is TGCTGTGCTAGAGATCTCCTAGCGGGGGTTCTACAAGAGACCCAGTACTTC.

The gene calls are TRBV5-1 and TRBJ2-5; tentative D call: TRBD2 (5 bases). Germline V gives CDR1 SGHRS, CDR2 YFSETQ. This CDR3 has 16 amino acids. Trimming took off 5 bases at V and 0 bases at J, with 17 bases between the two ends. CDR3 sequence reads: CASSTPSGKYQETQYF. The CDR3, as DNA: TGCGCCAGCAGTACTCCCAGCGGAAAGTACCAAGAGACCCAGTACTTC. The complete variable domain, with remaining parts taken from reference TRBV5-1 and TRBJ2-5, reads KAGVTQTPRYLIKTRGQQVTLSCSPISGHRSVSWYQQTPGQGLQFLFEYFSETQRNKGNFPGRFSGRQFSNSRSEMNVSTLELGDSALYLCASSTPSGKYQETQYFGPGTRLLVL.

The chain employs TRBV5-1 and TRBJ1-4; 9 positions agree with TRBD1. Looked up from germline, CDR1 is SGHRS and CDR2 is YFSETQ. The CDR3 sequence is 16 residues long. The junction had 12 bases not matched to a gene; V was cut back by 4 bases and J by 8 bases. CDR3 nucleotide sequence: TGCGCCAGCAGCCGCCCGGGGGGACAGGGCTCCGAAAAACTGTTTTTT. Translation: CASSRPGGQGSEKLFF.

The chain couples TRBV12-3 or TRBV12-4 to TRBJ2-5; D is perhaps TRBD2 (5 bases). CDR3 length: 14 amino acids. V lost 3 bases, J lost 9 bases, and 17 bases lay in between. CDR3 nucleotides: TGTGCCAGCAGTTTGGCCCGAGGCTCGGAGGCCCAGTACTTC. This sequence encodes CASSLARGSEAQYF.